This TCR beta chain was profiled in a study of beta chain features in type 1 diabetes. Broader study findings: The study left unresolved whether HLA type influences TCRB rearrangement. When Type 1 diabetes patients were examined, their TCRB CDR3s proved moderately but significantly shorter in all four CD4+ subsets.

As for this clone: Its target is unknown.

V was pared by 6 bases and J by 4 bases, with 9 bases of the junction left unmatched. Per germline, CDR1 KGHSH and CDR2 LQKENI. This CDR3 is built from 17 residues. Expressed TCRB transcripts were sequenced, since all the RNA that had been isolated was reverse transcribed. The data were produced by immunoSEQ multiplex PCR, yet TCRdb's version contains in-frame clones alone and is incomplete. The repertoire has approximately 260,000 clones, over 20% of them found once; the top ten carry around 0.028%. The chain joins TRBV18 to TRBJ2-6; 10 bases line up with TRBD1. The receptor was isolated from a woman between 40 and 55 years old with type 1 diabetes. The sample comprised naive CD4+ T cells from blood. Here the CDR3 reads CASSPDRGLGGANVLTF. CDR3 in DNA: TGTGCCAGCTCCCCCGACAGGGGGCTGGGCGGGGCCAACGTCCTGACTTTC.